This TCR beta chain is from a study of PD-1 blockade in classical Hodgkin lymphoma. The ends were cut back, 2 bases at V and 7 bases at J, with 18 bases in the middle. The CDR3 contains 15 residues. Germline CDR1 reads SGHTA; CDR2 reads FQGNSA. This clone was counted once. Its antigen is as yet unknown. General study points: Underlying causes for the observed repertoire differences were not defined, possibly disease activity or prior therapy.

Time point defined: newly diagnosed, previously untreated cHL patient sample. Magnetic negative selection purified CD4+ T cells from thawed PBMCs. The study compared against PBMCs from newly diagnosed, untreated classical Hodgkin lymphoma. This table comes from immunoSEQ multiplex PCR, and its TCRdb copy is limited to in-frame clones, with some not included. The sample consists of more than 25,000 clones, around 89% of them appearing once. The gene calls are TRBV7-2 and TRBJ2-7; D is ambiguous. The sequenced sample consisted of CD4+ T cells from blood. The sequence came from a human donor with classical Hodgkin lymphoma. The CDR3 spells CASSLSIAGREEQYF. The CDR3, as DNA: TGTGCCAGCAGCTTAAGTATAGCAGGAAGGGAAGAGCAGTACTTC.